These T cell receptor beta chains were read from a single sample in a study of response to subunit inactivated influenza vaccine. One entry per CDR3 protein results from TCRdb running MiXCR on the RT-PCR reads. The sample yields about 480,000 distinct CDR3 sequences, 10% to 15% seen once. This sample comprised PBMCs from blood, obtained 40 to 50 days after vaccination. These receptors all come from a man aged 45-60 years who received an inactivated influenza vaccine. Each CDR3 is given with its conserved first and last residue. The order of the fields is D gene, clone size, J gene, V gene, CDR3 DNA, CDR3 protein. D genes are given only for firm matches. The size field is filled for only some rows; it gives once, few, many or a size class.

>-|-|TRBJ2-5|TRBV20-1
TGCAGTGCTAGAGATGGAAAGCGGGTTGGAGAGACCCAGTACTTC
CSARDGKRVGETQYF
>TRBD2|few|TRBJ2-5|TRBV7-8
TGTGCCAGCAGCGTTAGCGGGGGGAGGGTAGAGACCCAGTACTTC
CASSVSGGRVETQYF
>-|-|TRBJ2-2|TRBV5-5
TGTGCCAGCAGCTTCCCCGGGGGGCAATTGGGGGAGCTGTTTTTT
CASSFPGGQLGELFF
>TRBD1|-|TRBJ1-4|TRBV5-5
TGTGCCAGCAGTTTGGGTCGGGGACAGCTAACAACTAATGAAAAACTGTTTTTT
CASSLGRGQLTTNEKLFF
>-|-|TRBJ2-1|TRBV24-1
TGTGCCACCAGTGAGACACGTCGATACAATGAGCAGTTCTTC
CATSETRRYNEQFF
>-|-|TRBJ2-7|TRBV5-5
TGTGCCAGCGGTATAGCGGAAGCCTACGAGCAGTACTTC
CASGIAEAYEQYF
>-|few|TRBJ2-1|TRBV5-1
TGCGCCAGCAGCATGGACGGGCACTCCTACAATGAGCAGTTCTTC
CASSMDGHSYNEQFF
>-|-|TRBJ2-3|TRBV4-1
TGCGCCAGCAGCCAATATGCAGGATCCTCTAGCACAGATACGCAGTATTTT
CASSQYAGSSSTDTQYF
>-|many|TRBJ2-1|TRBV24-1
TGTGCCACCAGTGACTCAACGTACAGGAGCTCCTACAATGAGCAGTTCTTC
CATSDSTYRSSYNEQFF
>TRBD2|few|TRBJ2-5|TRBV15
TGTGCCACCAGACCTTCAGCGGGATCCCAAGAGACCCAGTACTTC
CATRPSAGSQETQYF
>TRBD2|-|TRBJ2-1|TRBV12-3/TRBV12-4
TGTGCCAGCAGTTTAAGCCCAGCGGGATACAATGAGCAGTTCTTC
CASSLSPAGYNEQFF
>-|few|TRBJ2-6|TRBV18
TGTGCCAGCTCACCGGTCCGTATCTCTGGGGCCAACGTCCTGACTTTC
CASSPVRISGANVLTF
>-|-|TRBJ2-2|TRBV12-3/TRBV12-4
TGTGCCTCCAGTCCCCCAGCCGGGGAGCTGTTTTTT
CASSPPAGELFF
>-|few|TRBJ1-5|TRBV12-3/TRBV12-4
TGTGCCAGCAGGACTACATATATCAGCAATCAGCCCCAGCATTTT
CASRTTYISNQPQHF
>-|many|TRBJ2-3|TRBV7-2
TGTGCCAGCAGCCCCATGAAGAGCACAGATACGCAGTATTTT
CASSPMKSTDTQYF
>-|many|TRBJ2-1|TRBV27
TGTGCCAGCAGTTTGTTGGTTGGAAGGTCCTACAATGAGCAGTTCTTC
CASSLLVGRSYNEQFF
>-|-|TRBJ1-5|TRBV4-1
TGCGCCAGCAGCCAAGTGCAGGCTAGCAATCAGCCCCAGCATTTT
CASSQVQASNQPQHF
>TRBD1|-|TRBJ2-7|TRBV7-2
TGTGCCAGCAGCCTCGGACAGGGTCCCACCTACGAGCAGTACTTC
CASSLGQGPTYEQYF
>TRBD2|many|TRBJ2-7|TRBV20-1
TGCAGTGCCCGGGGGGGGACTAGCGGGACCGCTGGTCACGAGCAGTACTTC
CSARGGTSGTAGHEQYF
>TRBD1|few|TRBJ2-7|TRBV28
TGTGCCAGCAGTTTGGGACAGGGGAGTGGGTACGAGCAGTACTTC
CASSLGQGSGYEQYF
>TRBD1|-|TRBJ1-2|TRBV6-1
TGTGCCAGCAGTGGTTCAGGGGGCCAGGGTGGCTACACCTTC
CASSGSGGQGGYTF
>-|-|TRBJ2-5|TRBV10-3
TGTGCCATCACCCAAACCCTAATTAAGGGGAAAGAGACCCAGTACTTC
CAITQTLIKGKETQYF
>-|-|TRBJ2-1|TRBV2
TGTGCCTGCTGTTTCCGGGGACTGCCCACCTTTAGCTCCTACAATGAGCAGTTCTTC
CACCFRGLPTFSSYNEQFF
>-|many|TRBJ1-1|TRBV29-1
TGCAGCGTGGTGACAGTGGGAAACACTGAAGCTTTCTTT
CSVVTVGNTEAFF
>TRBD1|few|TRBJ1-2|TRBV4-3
TGCGCCAGCAGCCAAGATGCGGGACAGGACGCTAACTATGGCTACACCTTC
CASSQDAGQDANYGYTF
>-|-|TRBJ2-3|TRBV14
TGTGCCAGCAGCCAGGTGGACTTGCGGGGGCCCATAATTACGCAGTATTTT
CASSQVDLRGPIITQYF
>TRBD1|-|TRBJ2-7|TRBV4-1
TGCGCCAGCAGCCCCACCGTCCCGGGGACAGGGAGCTCCTACGAGCAGTACTTC
CASSPTVPGTGSSYEQYF
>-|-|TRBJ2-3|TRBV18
TGTGCCAGCTCAGTGGCGAAAGATACGCAGTATTTT
CASSVAKDTQYF
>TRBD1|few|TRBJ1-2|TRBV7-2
TGTGCCACCAGGGAGACAGGGAGTAGTGGCTACACCTTC
CATRETGSSGYTF